The 12 T cell receptor beta chains presented below share a single source sample, sequenced in a study of T cells in Graves' hyperthyroidism and ophthalmopathy. Authors of the study amplified TCR beta CDR3 regions from RNA transcripts. The study used the HTBI primer set for a first-round RT-PCR of the TCR CDR3. TCRdb re-derived calls from the multiplex PCR reads in MiXCR, one entry per CDR3 protein. This table holds hundreds of thousands of distinct CDR3 sequences, more than 15% found once. The sample comprised blood. Every receptor here comes from a woman under 30 with Graves' hyperthyroidism that later progressed to Graves' ophthalmopathy.

V and J are TRBV18 and TRBJ2-1; D not resolved. V was trimmed by 3 bases and J by 2 bases, leaving 5 bases between them. There are 13 residues in the CDR3. The germline V gene encodes CDR1 KGHSH and CDR2 LQKENI. The CDR3 reads CASSPRAYNEQFF. In DNA, the CDR3 is TGTGCCAGCTCACCTCGTGCCTACAATGAGCAGTTCTTC.

This clonotype was counted ten times or more. This sequence joins TRBV12-5 and TRBJ1-1; D remains ambiguous. The CDR3 runs 12 residues. The germline CDR1 and CDR2 sequences are LGHNT and FRNRAP. Trimming removed 3 bases at V and 4 bases at J, with 6 bases between. In DNA, the CDR3 is TGTGCTAGTGGTTTATATCTCACTGAAGCTTTCTTT. It specifies CASGLYLTEAFF.

This clonotype was seen at least ten times. The rearrangement links TRBV20-1 to TRBJ1-1; TRBD1 is a possible D gene (6 bases). In germline, CDR1 is DFQATT, CDR2 SNEGSKA (reference sequence). The CDR3 totals 14 residues. With 6 bases removed from V and 4 bases from J, the gap between germline ends came to 18 bases. The CDR3 spells CSAYPRSGATEAFF. CDR3 nucleotides: TGCAGTGCCTACCCCCGGTCGGGGGCCACTGAAGCTTTCTTT.

The chain uses TRBV6-1 and TRBJ2-2; 9 nucleotides line up with TRBD1. CDR3 length: 15 amino acids. Germline CDR1 MNHNS, CDR2 SASEGT. The V gene end was trimmed by 4 bases and the J gene end by 4 bases; junction bases not matched to a gene: 4. The CDR3 is CASSAETGGTGELFF. CDR3 nucleotides: TGTGCCAGCAGTGCCGAGACAGGGGGCACCGGGGAGCTGTTTTTT.

This chain links TRBV12-3 or TRBV12-4 with TRBJ2-6, with 7 bases that match TRBD2. The CDR3 extends over 19 amino acids. V dropped 3 bases and J dropped 1; count of bases not matched to a gene: 12. The CDR3 loop is CASSFIRGGGLSGANVLTF. In nucleotides, the CDR3 is TGTGCCAGCAGTTTTATCCGGGGCGGGGGTTTGTCTGGGGCCAACGTCCTGACTTTC.

To note about this clonotype: Given a much more abundant clone one base away, this may be a read error. V and J are TRBV2 and TRBJ1-1; no reliable D call. The CDR3 spans 12 residues. Germline CDR1 SNHLY, CDR2 FYNNEI. CDR3 sequence reads: CASSEIYTVAFF. DNA for the CDR3: TGTGCCAGCAGTGAGATTTACACTGTAGCTTTCTTT.

This clonotype was observed many times. V usage is TRBV20-1 and J usage is TRBJ1-6; D gene unclear. CDR1 and CDR2 (germline): DFQATT, SNEGSKA (reference sequence). V lost 6 bases to trimming and J lost 6 bases, with 18 bases between them. CDR3 length equals 15 residues. CDR3 in DNA: TGCAGTGCAGCCGTGGGAGGGAGCCTTAATTCACCCCTCCACTTT. Its translation: CSAAVGGSLNSPLHF.

This sequence joins TRBV6-1 and TRBJ2-3, with D possibly TRBD1 on 5 matching bases. The CDR3 has 13 residues. V lost 7 bases to trimming and J lost 0 bases, with 8 bases between them. Germline CDR1 is MNHNS and CDR2 is SASEGT. The CDR3 DNA follows: TGTGCCAGCATAGGGGCCAGCACAGATACGCAGTATTTT. Protein product: CASIGASTDTQYF.

This clonotype was found a few times. The chain links TRBV7-2 to TRBJ2-5; perhaps TRBD2 as D (6 bases). This CDR3 has 18 residues. Germline CDR1 and CDR2: SGHTA and FQGNSA. With 0 bases removed from V and 0 bases from J, the gap between germline ends came to 17 bases. The CDR3 loop reads CASSLARLGLAYQETQYF. Here the CDR3 DNA reads TGTGCCAGCAGCTTAGCCCGACTAGGACTGGCGTACCAAGAGACCCAGTACTTC.

This clonotype occurred many times. The V gene is TRBV20-1, the J gene TRBJ1-2; D remains unclear. Trimming removed 3 bases at V and 2 bases at J, with 7 bases between. Germline assignment: CDR1 DFQATT and CDR2 SNEGSKA (reference sequence). The CDR3 length is 12 residues. The CDR3 DNA sequence: TGCAGTGCTAGGGAGGCGAACTATGGCTACACCTTC. Residues: CSAREANYGYTF.

This clonotype showed up many times. The rearrangement uses TRBV7-2 and TRBJ2-5; D is unresolved. Between the trimmed V and J ends, which lost 5 bases and 1 base, there was a span of 14 bases. The germline V gene has CDR1 SGHTA and CDR2 FQGNSA. This CDR3 contains 15 residues. CDR3 coding DNA: TGTGCCAGCAGCCAACGACTCGGCGGCCAAGAGACCCAGTACTTC. Protein: CASSQRLGGQETQYF.

This clonotype was observed many times. The chain combines TRBV7-9 with TRBJ2-7; D is unclear. V was trimmed by 3 bases and J by 3 bases, leaving 9 bases between them. This CDR3 spans 13 amino acids. CDR1 and CDR2 (germline): SEHNR, FQNEAQ (reference sequence). DNA of the CDR3: TGTGCCAGCAGCTTCGTTTCGGGCTACGAGCAGTACTTC. It translates to CASSFVSGYEQYF.